The 6 T cell receptor beta chains below all came from one sample that was sequenced in a study of cytomegalovirus exposure and HLA in healthy donors. Vbeta (60) and Jbeta (13) primers were used in the PCR. Measured with immunoSEQ multiplex PCR; TCRdb has only the in-frame clones, and not every one. Altogether around 130,000 clones are present, 84% being singletons, with the ten largest covering about 3%. The source material was PBMCs. These receptors were collected from a woman between 18 and 30 years old in good health and CMV-seropositive.

This sequence joins TRBV19 and TRBJ2-7, with 8 nucleotides matching TRBD1. This CDR3 contains 14 residues. Per the germline V gene, CDR1 is LNHDA and CDR2 is SQIVND (reference sequence). Trimming at V came to 5 bases and at J to 0 bases, leaving 3 bases not matched to a gene. The CDR3 DNA sequence: TGTGCCAGTAGTGCGACAGGGGTCTCCTACGAGCAGTACTTC. Protein product: CASSATGVSYEQYF.

The chain carries TRBV5-1 and TRBJ2-2; possibly TRBD1 for D (6 bases). This CDR3 contains 14 residues. Per the germline V gene, CDR1 is SGHRS and CDR2 is YFSETQ. V gave up 4 bases and J gave up 5 bases, with 12 bases separating them. DNA for the CDR3: TGCGCCAGCAGCCAAACAGGGAATACCGGGGAGCTGTTTTTT. Protein product: CASSQTGNTGELFF. The variable domain in full, with the rest retrieved from reference TRBV5-1 and TRBJ2-2, is KAGVTQTPRYLIKTRGQQVTLSCSPISGHRSVSWYQQTPGQGLQFLFEYFSETQRNKGNFPGRFSGRQFSNSRSEMNVSTLELGDSALYLCASSQTGNTGELFFGEGSRLTVL.

This chain connects TRBV20-1 to TRBJ1-2; D unclear. Between the trimmed V and J ends, which lost 6 bases and 8 bases, there was a span of 13 bases. This CDR3 spans 11 amino acids. In germline, CDR1 is DFQATT, CDR2 SNEGSKA (reference sequence). The CDR3 loop reads CSANLGQGYTF. The DNA of the CDR3 is TGCAGTGCCAACCTGGGCCAGGGCTACACCTTC.

The chain combines TRBV7-9 with TRBJ2-2; D not certain. The germline V gene has CDR1 SEHNR and CDR2 FQNEAQ (reference sequence). Trimming stripped 3 bases from V and 0 bases from J, with 5 bases between. CDR3 length: 14 amino acids. The CDR3 sequence is CASSLESNTGELFF. In DNA, the CDR3 is TGTGCCAGCAGCTTGGAGTCGAACACCGGGGAGCTGTTTTTT. Full variable domain (outside the CDR3, taken from reference TRBV7-9 and TRBJ2-2): DTGVSQNPRHKITKRGQNVTFRCDPISEHNRLYWYRQTLGQGPEFLTYFQNEAQLEKSRLLSDRFSAERPKGSFSTLEIQRTEQGDSAMYLCASSLESNTGELFFGEGSRLTVL.

The chain links TRBV11-2 to TRBJ2-5, with TRBD1 matching 8 bases. Germline V gene sequence: CDR1 SGHAT, CDR2 FQNNGV. The CDR3 has 15 amino acids. Trimming at V came to 8 bases and at J to 5 bases, leaving 13 bases not matched to a gene. DNA of the CDR3: TGTGCCAGCGCCCAACAGGGGGGACCAGGGGAGACCCAGTACTTC. Protein product: CASAQQGGPGETQYF.

As to this clone: The same CDR3 is also encoded by other DNA sequences in this sample. J is TRBJ2-3 and V is TRBV28; maybe TRBD1 (5 bases). Germline CDR1 and CDR2: MDHEN and SYDVKM. The V gene lost 2 bases and the J gene lost 3 bases, with 9 bases spanning the gap. The CDR3 contains 14 residues. CDR3 coding DNA: TGTGCCAGCAGTTTAAGGGGTGGGACAGATACGCAGTATTTT. The encoded protein is CASSLRGGTDTQYF.